Below are 5 T cell receptor beta chains sequenced from a single sample in a study of T cells in Graves' hyperthyroidism and ophthalmopathy. Researchers took RNA transcripts and amplified the TCR beta CDR3 regions from them. The HTBI set primed first-round TCR CDR3 RT-PCR. Via MiXCR, TCRdb re-called the multiplex PCR reads, giving one row per CDR3 protein. The profile shows about 480,000 distinct CDR3 sequences, about 15% of them singletons. The sample was blood. The receptors come from a woman between 18 and 30 years old with Graves' hyperthyroidism.

This clonotype was seen at least ten times. The chain recombines TRBV27 with TRBJ1-5; D ambiguous. The CDR3 runs to 14 residues. Trimming removed 5 bases from V and 4 bases from J, with 12 bases in between. Germline lookup yields CDR1 MNHEY and CDR2 SMNVEV (reference sequence). The CDR3 protein is CASSTSIRNQPQHF. The CDR3 DNA reads TGTGCCAGCAGTACGAGTATCAGGAATCAGCCCCAGCATTTT.

This clonotype was seen repeatedly, ten times or more. The gene calls are TRBV7-9 and TRBJ2-4; the D is unclear. Germline-derived CDR1 and CDR2 are SEHNR and FQNEAQ (reference sequence). CDR3 length: 16 amino acids. The V end was cut by 5 bases, the J end by 1 base, with 15 bases between. The CDR3 loop reads CASSPRIRNAKNIQYF. As DNA, the CDR3 is TGTGCCAGCAGCCCCAGGATCCGAAACGCCAAAAACATTCAGTACTTC.

The chain recombines TRBV19 with TRBJ2-5, with D possibly being TRBD2 (5 bases). Deletions cut 5 bases from V and 0 bases from J, with 13 bases between. Germline-derived CDR1 and CDR2 are LNHDA and SQIVND (reference sequence). The CDR3 contains 15 residues. The CDR3 spells CASSQRVGNQETQYF. The CDR3 DNA is TGTGCCAGTAGTCAGAGGGTCGGGAACCAAGAGACCCAGTACTTC.

This clonotype showed up many times. The rearrangement uses TRBV5-1 and TRBJ2-1; 10 bases fit TRBD2. CDR3 size: 17 residues. The V segment lost 0 bases and the J segment 8 bases; nucleotides outside the gene matches: 11. From germline, CDR1 is SGHRS and CDR2 YFSETQ. For the CDR3, the DNA is TGCGCCAGCAGCTTGGCCACAGCGGGAGGGCCAATTGATGAGCAGTTCTTC. This gives the protein CASSLATAGGPIDEQFF.

The chain joins TRBV5-8 to TRBJ2-1; 7 positions match TRBD1. The V gene end was trimmed by 4 bases and the J gene end by 5 bases; junction bases not matched to a gene: 9. Per the germline V gene, CDR1 is SGHTS and CDR2 is YDEGEE. The CDR3 runs to 15 residues. The CDR3 region is CASSLSGTDNNEQFF. CDR3 in DNA: TGTGCCAGCAGCCTTTCCGGGACAGACAACAATGAGCAGTTCTTC.